The 20 T cell receptor beta chains in this list originate from one sample, sequenced in a study of OX40 agonist ivuxolimab in advanced cancers. Clones were read by immunoSEQ multiplex PCR, and TCRdb kept only the in-frame ones, dropping some. The sample consists of 65,000 to 80,000 clones, about 91% of them appearing once. The sequences come from CD4+ or CD8+ T cells sorted from blood, collected in a trial of the OX40 agonist ivuxolimab. These TCRs come from an adult with an advanced solid tumor such as melanoma, head and neck, liver or kidney cancer.

The chain uses TRBV19 and TRBJ2-7; 12 bases line up with TRBD2. The J segment lost 5 bases and the V segment lost 4 bases, leaving 6 bases of the junction unmatched. Germline assignment: CDR1 LNHDA and CDR2 SQIVND (reference sequence). The CDR3 spans 15 residues. The CDR3 protein is CASSTSGRAVDEQYF. CDR3 sequence (DNA): TGTGCCAGTAGTACTAGCGGGAGGGCCGTCGACGAGCAGTACTTC. Full variable domain (outside the CDR3, taken from reference TRBV19 and TRBJ2-7): DGGITQSPKYLFRKEGQNVTLSCEQNLNHDAMYWYRQDPGQGLRLIYYSQIVNDFQKGDIAEGYSVSREKKESFPLTVTSAQKNPTAFYLCASSTSGRAVDEQYFGPGTRLTVT.

CDR3 amino acids: CASSKEGTVTYEQYF. The CDR3 bases are TGTGCCAGCAGTAAAGAGGGGACAGTTACCTACGAGCAGTACTTC. The chain employs TRBV6-1 and TRBJ2-7; 7 positions agree with TRBD1. This CDR3 is 15 amino acids long. J was trimmed by 2 bases and V by 5 bases; bases with no gene match: 9. The germline CDR1 and CDR2 sequences are MNHNS and SASEGT.

The rearrangement uses TRBV6-1 and TRBJ2-7, with TRBD1 identical over 7 bases. V lost 0 bases, J lost 3 bases, and 5 bases stayed unmatched. Germline V gives CDR1 MNHNS, CDR2 SASEGT. The CDR3 has 15 amino acids. The CDR3: CASSEAGTAIYEQYF. The CDR3, as DNA: TGTGCCAGCAGTGAAGCCGGGACAGCCATCTACGAGCAGTACTTC.

V gene TRBV27 combines with J gene TRBJ2-3, with 7 nucleotides matching TRBD2. Germline V CDR1 and CDR2: MNHEY, SMNVEV (reference sequence). The CDR3 sequence is 14 residues long. V trimming: 6 bases; J trimming: 0 bases; junction bases outside the gene matches: 3. CDR3 nucleotide sequence: TGTGCCAGCAGAAAGCGGGGAAGCACAGATACGCAGTATTTT. Translated, it gives CASRKRGSTDTQYF.

The chain is built from TRBV6-1 and TRBJ1-3, with D hard to call. Trimming pared 7 bases from V and 3 bases from J, leaving 13 bases between. The CDR3 is made up of 14 amino acids. CDR1 is MNHNS, CDR2 SASEGT, per germline. The CDR3 region has the DNA TGTGCCAGCATCGAAAGAGGGAGTGGAAACACCATATATTTT. The encoded protein is CASIERGSGNTIYF.

The rearrangement joins TRBV4-3 to TRBJ2-1; TRBD2 aligns across 9 bases. The junction had 8 bases not matched to a gene; V was cut back by 3 bases and J by 5 bases. Germline assignment: CDR1 LGHNA and CDR2 YSLEER. This CDR3 has 16 amino acids. The CDR3 region is CASSQAGLAGHNEQFF. The CDR3 bases are TGCGCCAGCAGCCAGGCGGGGCTAGCGGGACACAATGAGCAGTTCTTC.

The chain employs TRBV30 and TRBJ1-2, with D maybe TRBD1 (6 bases). Germline V gene data show CDR1 as GTSNPN and CDR2 as SVGIG (reference sequence). The CDR3 extends over 13 amino acids. The V gene lost 0 bases and the J gene lost 7 bases, with 12 bases spanning the gap. The CDR3 DNA follows: TGTGCCTGGAGTGTGGGGGCGCAGGGTGGCTACACCTTC. It encodes CAWSVGAQGGYTF. The whole variable domain, remainder taken from reference TRBV30 and TRBJ1-2, is SQTIHQWPATLVQPVGSPLSLECTVEGTSNPNLYWYRQAAGRGLQLLFYSVGIGQISSEVPQNLSASRPQDRQFILSSKKLLLSDSGFYLCAWSVGAQGGYTFGSGTRLTVV.

V usage is TRBV4-3 and J usage is TRBJ2-2, with TRBD2 identical over 7 bases. Germline CDR1 reads LGHNA; CDR2 reads YSLEER. V was clipped by 2 bases and J by 0 bases; unmatched bases: 9. The CDR3 loop spans 18 amino acids. The CDR3 reads CASSQKLGTISNTGELFF. The CDR3 DNA sequence: TGCGCCAGCAGCCAAAAACTGGGGACTATCTCGAACACCGGGGAGCTGTTTTTT.

The V gene is TRBV7-6, the J gene TRBJ2-1; D unresolved. Per the germline V gene, CDR1 is SGHVS and CDR2 is FNYEAQ. V was pared by 5 bases and J by 9 bases, with 14 bases between. This CDR3 comprises 13 residues. The CDR3 region is CASSASASGEQFF. The CDR3 DNA is TGTGCCAGCAGCGCAAGCGCATCCGGTGAGCAGTTCTTC. Full variable domain (missing parts from reference TRBV7-6 and TRBJ2-1): GAGVSQSPRYKVTKRGQDVALRCDPISGHVSLYWYRQALGQGPEFLTYFNYEAQQDKSGLPNDRFSAERPEGSISTLTIQRTEQRDSAMYRCASSASASGEQFFGPGTRLTVL.

This sequence joins TRBV5-6 and TRBJ2-7; a weak D match, TRBD1 (5 bases). CDR3 size: 12 residues. Trimming stripped 4 bases from V and 7 bases from J, with 12 bases between. Germline V CDR1 and CDR2: SGHDT, YYEEEE. CDR3 coding DNA: TGTGCCAGCAGCGTCAGGGTAGGGGAGCAGTACTTC. Its protein product is CASSVRVGEQYF.

The chain joins TRBV30 to TRBJ2-7, with D hard to call. This CDR3 spans 17 amino acids. Germline CDR1 GTSNPN, CDR2 SVGIG (reference sequence). Trimming took off 1 base at V and 0 bases at J, with 19 bases between the two ends. CDR3 protein: CAWSDPGVNLASYEQYF. CDR3 DNA sequence: TGTGCCTGGAGTGACCCAGGCGTAAACTTAGCCTCCTACGAGCAGTACTTC.

The rearrangement links TRBV7-2 to TRBJ2-7; maybe TRBD2 (6 bases). Germline V lookup: CDR1 SGHTA, CDR2 FQGNSA. The CDR3 is made up of 17 amino acids. Trimming removed 0 bases from V and 0 bases from J, with 15 bases in between. The CDR3 region is CASSLAGGSGSSYEQYF. CDR3 nucleotides: TGTGCCAGCAGCTTAGCGGGGGGTAGCGGAAGCTCCTACGAGCAGTACTTC.

The genes are TRBV5-1 and TRBJ2-7, with D possibly TRBD1 on 6 matching bases. From germline, CDR1 is SGHRS and CDR2 YFSETQ. The CDR3 is made up of 15 amino acids. V lost 7 bases, J lost 3 bases, and 20 bases lay in between. Written as DNA, the CDR3 is TGCGCCAGCCAACCGGCCGGGACAACAATCTACGAGCAGTACTTC. This translates into CASQPAGTTIYEQYF.

V is TRBV29-1 and J is TRBJ1-2, with D perhaps matching TRBD1 (5 bases). V dropped 4 bases and J dropped 1 base, with 10 bases sitting between them. This CDR3 has 13 amino acids. In germline, CDR1 is SQVTM, CDR2 ANQGSEA. The DNA of the CDR3 is TGCAGCGTTGTTGGGGGAGATAACTATGGCTACACCTTC. Protein: CSVVGGDNYGYTF.

The chain recombines TRBV11-2 with TRBJ2-7; D gene ambiguous. The CDR3 runs 11 residues. The germline CDR1 and CDR2 sequences are SGHAT and FQNNGV. With 7 bases removed from V and 1 base from J, the gap between germline ends came to 5 bases. CDR3 residues: CASTPSYEQYF. The CDR3 nucleotides are TGTGCCAGCACCCCGTCCTACGAGCAGTACTTC.

The chain links TRBV5-4 to TRBJ2-7, with 7 positions matching TRBD2. V lost 4 bases to trimming and J lost 5 bases; unmatched junction nucleotides: 12. The CDR3 covers 15 residues. Germline loops: CDR1 SGHNT, CDR2 YYREEE (reference sequence). CDR3 protein: CASSLPGRGRDEQYF. The CDR3, as DNA: TGTGCCAGCAGCCTGCCTGGGAGGGGTCGCGACGAGCAGTACTTC.

The chain couples TRBV5-1 to TRBJ2-3; 10 nucleotides line up with TRBD2. The CDR3 runs to 16 residues. Germline values: CDR1 SGHRS, CDR2 YFSETQ. With 4 bases clipped from V and 4 bases from J, the junction kept 9 bases outside the gene matches. CDR3 protein: CASSMTSGFVADTQYF. The CDR3 nucleotides are TGCGCCAGCAGCATGACTAGCGGGTTTGTCGCAGATACGCAGTATTTT.

There are a few counts of this clone. The V call is TRBV29-1, the J call TRBJ1-1, with TRBD1 matching over 7 bases. The CDR3 loop spans 14 amino acids. Germline V gene sequence: CDR1 SQVTM, CDR2 ANQGSEA. Germline trimming cut 6 bases from V and 10 bases from J; bases unmatched to any gene: 17. The CDR3 loop is CSVGGGQGVSLAFF. CDR3 in DNA: TGCAGCGTCGGGGGAGGGCAGGGGGTTTCATTAGCTTTCTTT.

This chain links TRBV29-1 with TRBJ1-5; D gene unclear. V lost 4 bases and J lost 3, with 10 bases in between. The CDR3 has 13 amino acids. CDR1 is SQVTM and CDR2 is ANQGSEA in the germline V gene. The chain's CDR3 is CSVAGGNNQPQHF. The CDR3 nucleotides are TGCAGCGTTGCGGGTGGGAACAATCAGCCCCAGCATTTT.

This rearrangement joins TRBV30 to TRBJ2-5; no clear D. The CDR3 loop spans 13 amino acids. V lost 4 bases to trimming and J lost 2 bases, with 11 bases between them. CDR1 is GTSNPN and CDR2 is SVGIG in the germline V gene (reference sequence). The CDR3 loop reads CAWTRRLQETQYF. The CDR3 DNA reads TGTGCCTGGACTAGACGGCTACAAGAGACCCAGTACTTC.